This record covers a single T cell receptor (beta chain). This sample is part of a study of blood T cell repertoires in COVID-19. At the level of the study: Both acute and convalescent COVID-19 samples were obtained from the United States, Italy and Spain. T cells, B-cell-depleted T cells, or PBMCs provided the cDNA or gDNA that served as material.

Germline values: CDR1 MGHDK, CDR2 SYGVNS. V was clipped by 6 bases and J by 3 bases, with 15 bases between them. CDR3 size: 14 residues. Authors' analysis steps: Amplifying reference gene primers gave estimates of nucleated cell counts. This table comes from immunoSEQ multiplex PCR, and its TCRdb copy is limited to in-frame clones, with some not included. V, J and clone size reflect that table, while D and trimming were determined from the DNA. The sample has more than 150,000 clones, just over 85% seen once. This clonotype was sampled from a man aged 55 to 69 with acute or convalescent COVID-19. The sample consisted of peripheral blood. This chain uses TRBV25-1 with TRBJ2-7, with D maybe TRBD1 (6 bases). CDR3 sequence (DNA): TGTGCCAGCAGCCTACAGGGTCGGAACTACGAGCAGTACTTC. Amino acid sequence: CASSLQGRNYEQYF.